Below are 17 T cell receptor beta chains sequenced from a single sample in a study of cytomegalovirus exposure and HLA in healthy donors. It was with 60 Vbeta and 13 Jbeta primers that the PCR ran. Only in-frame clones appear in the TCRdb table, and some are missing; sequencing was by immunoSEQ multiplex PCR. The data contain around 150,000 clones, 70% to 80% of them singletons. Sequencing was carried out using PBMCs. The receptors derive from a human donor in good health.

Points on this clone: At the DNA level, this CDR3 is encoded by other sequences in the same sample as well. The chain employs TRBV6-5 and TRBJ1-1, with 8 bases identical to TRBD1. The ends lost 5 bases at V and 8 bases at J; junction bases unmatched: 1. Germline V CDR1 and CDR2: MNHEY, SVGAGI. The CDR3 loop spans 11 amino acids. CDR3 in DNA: TGTGCCAGCAGTCGGGACAGGGAAGCTTTCTTT. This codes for CASSRDREAFF.

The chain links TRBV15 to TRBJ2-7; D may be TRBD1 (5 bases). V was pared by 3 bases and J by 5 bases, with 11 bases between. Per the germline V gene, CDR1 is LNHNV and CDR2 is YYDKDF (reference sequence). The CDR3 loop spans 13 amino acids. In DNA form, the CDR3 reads TGTGCCACCAGCAGGGGAAAGGGGAACGAGCAGTACTTC. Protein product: CATSRGKGNEQYF.

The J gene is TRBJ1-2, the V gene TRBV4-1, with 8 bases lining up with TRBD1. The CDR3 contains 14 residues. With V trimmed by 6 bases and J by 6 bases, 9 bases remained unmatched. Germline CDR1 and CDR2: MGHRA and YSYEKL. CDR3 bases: TGCGCCAGCAGTCGACAGGGGAATTTGGATGGCTACACCTTC. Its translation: CASSRQGNLDGYTF.

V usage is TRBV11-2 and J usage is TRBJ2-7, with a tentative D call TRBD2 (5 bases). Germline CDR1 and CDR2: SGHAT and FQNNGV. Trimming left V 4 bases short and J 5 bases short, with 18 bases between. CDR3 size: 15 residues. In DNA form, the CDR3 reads TGTGCCAGCAGCTCCCCATTTACGGGGTTCGACGAGCAGTACTTC. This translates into CASSSPFTGFDEQYF.

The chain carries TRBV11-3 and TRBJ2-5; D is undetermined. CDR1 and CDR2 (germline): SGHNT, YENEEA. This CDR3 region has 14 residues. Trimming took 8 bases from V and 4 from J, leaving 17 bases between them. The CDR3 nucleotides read TGTGCCAGCTCCCTTACGGCTAGTTCAGAGACCCAGTACTTC. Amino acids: CASSLTASSETQYF.

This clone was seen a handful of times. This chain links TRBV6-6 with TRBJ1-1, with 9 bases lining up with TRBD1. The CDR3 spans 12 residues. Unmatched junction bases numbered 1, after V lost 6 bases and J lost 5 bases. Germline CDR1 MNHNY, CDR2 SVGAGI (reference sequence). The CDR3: CASRDRGTEAFF. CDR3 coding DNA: TGTGCCAGCAGAGACAGGGGGACTGAAGCTTTCTTT.

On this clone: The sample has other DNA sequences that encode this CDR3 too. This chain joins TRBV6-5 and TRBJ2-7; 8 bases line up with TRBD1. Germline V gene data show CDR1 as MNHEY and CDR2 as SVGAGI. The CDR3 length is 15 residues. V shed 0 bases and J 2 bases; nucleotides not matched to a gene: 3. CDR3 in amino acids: CASSYSGQGAYEQYF. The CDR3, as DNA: TGTGCCAGCAGTTACTCCGGACAGGGAGCCTACGAGCAGTACTTC.

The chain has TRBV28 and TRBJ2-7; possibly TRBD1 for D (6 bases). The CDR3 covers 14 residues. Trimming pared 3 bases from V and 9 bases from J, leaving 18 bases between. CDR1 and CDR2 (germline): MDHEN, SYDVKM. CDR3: CASSLTPPTGGQYF. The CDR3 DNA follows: TGTGCCAGCAGTTTGACCCCTCCGACAGGCGGGCAGTACTTC.

The CDR3 DNA sequence: TGTGCCAGTAGTATAGGCACTAGCGGGAAGGGAGGGGAGCAGTTCTTC. Encoded protein: CASSIGTSGKGGEQFF. The genes are TRBV19 and TRBJ2-1; TRBD2 aligns across 10 bases. The germline CDR1 and CDR2 sequences are LNHDA and SQIVND (reference sequence). With V trimmed by 1 base and J by 10 bases, 10 bases remained unmatched. The CDR3 is 16 amino acids. Full variable domain (outside the CDR3, taken from reference TRBV19 and TRBJ2-1): DGGITQSPKYLFRKEGQNVTLSCEQNLNHDAMYWYRQDPGQGLRLIYYSQIVNDFQKGDIAEGYSVSREKKESFPLTVTSAQKNPTAFYLCASSIGTSGKGGEQFFGPGTRLTVL.

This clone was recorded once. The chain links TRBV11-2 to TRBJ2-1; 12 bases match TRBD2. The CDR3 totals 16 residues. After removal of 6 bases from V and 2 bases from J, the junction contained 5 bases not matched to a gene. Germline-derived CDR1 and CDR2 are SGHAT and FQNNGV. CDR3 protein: CASRATSGGPYNEQFF. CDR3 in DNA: TGTGCCAGCAGAGCGACTAGCGGGGGACCCTACAATGAGCAGTTCTTC.

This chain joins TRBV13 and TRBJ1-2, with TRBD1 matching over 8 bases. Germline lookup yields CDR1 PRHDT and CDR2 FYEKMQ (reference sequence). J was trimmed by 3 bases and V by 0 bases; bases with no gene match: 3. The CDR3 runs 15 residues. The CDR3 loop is CASSLGAGGDYGYTF. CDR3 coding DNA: TGTGCCAGCAGCTTAGGGGCAGGGGGCGACTATGGCTACACCTTC. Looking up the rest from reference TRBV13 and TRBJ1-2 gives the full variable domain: AAGVIQSPRHLIKEKRETATLKCYPIPRHDTVYWYQQGPGQDPQFLISFYEKMQSDKGSIPDRFSAQQFSDYHSELNMSSLELGDSALYFCASSLGAGGDYGYTFGSGTRLTVV.

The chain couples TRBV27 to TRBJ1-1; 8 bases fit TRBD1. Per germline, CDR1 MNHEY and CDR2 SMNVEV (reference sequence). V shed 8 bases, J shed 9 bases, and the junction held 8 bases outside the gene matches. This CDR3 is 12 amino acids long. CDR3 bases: TGTGCCAGCGGCTCCGGGACAGGAAAAGCTTTCTTT. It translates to CASGSGTGKAFF.

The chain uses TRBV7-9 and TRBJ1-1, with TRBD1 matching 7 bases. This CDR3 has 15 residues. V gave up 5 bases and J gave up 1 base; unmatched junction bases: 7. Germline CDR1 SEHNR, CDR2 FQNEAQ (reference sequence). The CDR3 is CASSAPGTANTEAFF. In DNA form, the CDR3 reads TGTGCCAGCAGCGCCCCCGGGACAGCGAACACTGAAGCTTTCTTT.

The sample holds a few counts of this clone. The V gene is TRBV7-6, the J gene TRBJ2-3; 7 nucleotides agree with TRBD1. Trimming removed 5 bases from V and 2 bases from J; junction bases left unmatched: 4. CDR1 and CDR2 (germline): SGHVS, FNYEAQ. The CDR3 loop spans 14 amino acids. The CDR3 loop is CASSPGQATDTQYF. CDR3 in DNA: TGTGCCAGCAGCCCAGGACAGGCCACAGATACGCAGTATTTT.

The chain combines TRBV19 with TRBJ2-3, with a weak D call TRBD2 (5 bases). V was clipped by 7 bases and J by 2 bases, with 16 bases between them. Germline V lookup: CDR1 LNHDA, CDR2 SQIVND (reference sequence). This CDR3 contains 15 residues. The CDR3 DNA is TGTGCCAGTACCTTGGGAGTCAAGCACACAGATACGCAGTATTTT. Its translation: CASTLGVKHTDTQYF.

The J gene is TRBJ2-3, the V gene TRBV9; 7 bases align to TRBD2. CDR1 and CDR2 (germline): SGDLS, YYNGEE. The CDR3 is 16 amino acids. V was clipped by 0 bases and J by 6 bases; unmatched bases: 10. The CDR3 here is CASSVAVAGADDTQYF. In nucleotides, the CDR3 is TGTGCCAGCAGCGTAGCCGTAGCGGGCGCTGACGATACGCAGTATTTT. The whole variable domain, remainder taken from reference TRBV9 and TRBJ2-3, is DSGVTQTPKHLITATGQRVTLRCSPRSGDLSVYWYQQSLDQGLQFLIQYYNGEERAKGNILERFSAQQFPDLHSELNLSSLELGDSALYFCASSVAVAGADDTQYFGPGTRLTVL.

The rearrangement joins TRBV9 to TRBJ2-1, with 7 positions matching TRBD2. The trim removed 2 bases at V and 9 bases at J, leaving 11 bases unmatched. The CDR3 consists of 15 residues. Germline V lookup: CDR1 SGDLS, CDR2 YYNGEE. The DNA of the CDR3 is TGTGCCAGCAGCGTTACCAGAGCGGGGTCACGTGAGCAGTTCTTC. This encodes CASSVTRAGSREQFF.